This T cell receptor beta chain was recovered during a study of neurological immune-mediated disorders. This clonotype has only a few counts. One entry per CDR3 protein results from TCRdb running MiXCR on the 5' RACE reads. The table shows approximately 100,000 distinct CDR3 sequences, with roughly 4% occurring only once. The CDR3 runs 12 residues. Per the germline V gene, CDR1 is SGHRS and CDR2 is YFSETQ. The V end was cut by 5 bases, the J end by 5 bases, with 10 bases between. The clonotype was recovered from a woman younger than 30 with multiple sclerosis. Sequencing was done on a sample of PBMCs. The chain recombines TRBV5-1 with TRBJ2-5; no reliable D call. CDR3 in DNA: TGCGCCAGCAGAGAATACTCGGAGACCCAGTACTTC. It encodes CASREYSETQYF.